This T cell receptor beta chain was retrieved from a study of human T cells and chemical hapten exposure. On the study more broadly: 2% DPC applied to a roughly 2 cm by roughly 2 cm arm area sensitized donors.

CDR1 and CDR2 (germline): MNHEY, SVGEGT. This CDR3 has 15 residues. The V end lost 2 bases, the J end lost 2 bases, and 7 bases lay between the germline ends. The time point is: patch test 1, 2 weeks after DPC sensitization. Stated treatment: therapeutic diphenylcyclopropenone sensitization with weekly scalp DPC. This clonotype was seen only a few times. MiXCR was run by TCRdb on the RACE reads, yielding one entry per CDR3 protein. The sample records about 69,000 distinct CDR3 sequences, approximately 35% being singletons. This clonotype was sampled from a man aged 40-49 years with alopecia areata. Some clones in this sample may be carry-over from other donors' samples. The chain carries TRBV6-2 or TRBV6-3 and TRBJ2-6; D unclear. Specimen: whole blood, collected in connection with sensitization to the hapten diphenylcyclopropenone (DPC). CDR3 in amino acids: CASSYVVAGANVLTF. In DNA, the CDR3 is TGTGCCAGCAGTTACGTCGTGGCTGGGGCCAACGTCCTGACTTTC.